This TCR beta chain was identified in a study of shared T cell receptors in the human thymus. V lost 1 base, J lost 4 bases, and 10 bases lay in between. Germline values: CDR1 SEHNR, CDR2 FQNEAQ (reference sequence). The CDR3 has 14 residues. Libraries were prepared by immunoSEQ multiplex PCR; TCRdb keeps only in-frame clonotypes and omits some of them. This sample has just under 550,000 clones, with around 82% found just once. This sample also belongs to another study, concerning human thymus T cells. In that study: Gene usage for V and J segments appeared biased in thymic and blood repertoires. A high degree of thymic repertoire overlap among unrelated individuals was reported in related research.

Sequencing was performed on thymocytes. The chain combines TRBV7-9 with TRBJ1-2, with D possibly TRBD1 on 5 matching bases. This clonotype originated in a boy less than two years old with a congenital heart defect. The CDR3 nucleotides are TGTGCCAGCAGCTTAGGGTCAGGGTCCTATGGCTACACCTTC. Protein sequence: CASSLGSGSYGYTF. Together with reference TRBV7-9 and TRBJ1-2, the CDR3 gives the full variable domain: DTGVSQNPRHKITKRGQNVTFRCDPISEHNRLYWYRQTLGQGPEFLTYFQNEAQLEKSRLLSDRFSAERPKGSFSTLEIQRTEQGDSAMYLCASSLGSGSYGYTFGSGTRLTVV.